This TCR beta chain was observed in a study of T and B cells in COVID-19 patients. About the study: COVID-19 patients gave peripheral blood either during active infection or after recovery.

By proportion, this clonotype is medium-sized (0.01 to 0.1%). V was shortened by 1 base and J by 4 bases, with 10 bases between the two germline ends. The CDR3 length is 14 residues. Germline lookup yields CDR1 LNHDA and CDR2 SQIVND (reference sequence). TRB was amplified from around 250-500 ng of blood genomic DNA. Multiplex PCR with BIOMED2 TRB-A/B primer pools amplified TRB rearrangements. In TCRdb, the multiplex PCR reads were re-called with MiXCR into one record per CDR3 protein. The sample records tens of thousands of distinct CDR3 sequences, about 30% being singletons. Sequencing used blood. This chain connects TRBV19 to TRBJ1-2, with D perhaps matching TRBD1 (5 bases). The TCR was taken from a human donor who had recovered from COVID-19. The CDR3 is CASSIGGTSYGYTF. The CDR3 coding sequence is TGTGCCAGTAGTATAGGTGGGACGAGCTATGGCTACACCTTC.